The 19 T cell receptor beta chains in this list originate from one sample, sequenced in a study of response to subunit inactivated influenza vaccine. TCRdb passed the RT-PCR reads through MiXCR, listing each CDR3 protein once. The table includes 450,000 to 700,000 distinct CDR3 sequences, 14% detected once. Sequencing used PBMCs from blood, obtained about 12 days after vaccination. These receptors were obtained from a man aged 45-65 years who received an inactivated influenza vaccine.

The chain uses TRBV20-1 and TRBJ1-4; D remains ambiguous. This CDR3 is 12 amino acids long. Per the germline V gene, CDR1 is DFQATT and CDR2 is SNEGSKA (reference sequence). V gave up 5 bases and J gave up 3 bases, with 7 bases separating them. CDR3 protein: CSAQRPNEKLFF. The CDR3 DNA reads TGCAGTGCTCAGAGGCCTAATGAAAAACTGTTTTTT.

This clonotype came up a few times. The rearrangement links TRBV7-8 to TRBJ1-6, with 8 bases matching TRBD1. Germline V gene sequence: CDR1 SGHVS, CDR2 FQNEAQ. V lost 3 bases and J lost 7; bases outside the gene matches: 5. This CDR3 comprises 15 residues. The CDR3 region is CASSFRTGLNSPLHF. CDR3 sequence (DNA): TGTGCCAGCAGCTTCCGGACAGGGCTGAATTCACCCCTCCACTTT.

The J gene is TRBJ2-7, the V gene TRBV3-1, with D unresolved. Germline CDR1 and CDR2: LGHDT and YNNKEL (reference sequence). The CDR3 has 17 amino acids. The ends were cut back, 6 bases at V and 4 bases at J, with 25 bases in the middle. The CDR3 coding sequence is TGTGCCAGCAGAAGATATAGGACGTCTCTTGTTATATACGAGCAGTACTTC. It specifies CASRRYRTSLVIYEQYF.

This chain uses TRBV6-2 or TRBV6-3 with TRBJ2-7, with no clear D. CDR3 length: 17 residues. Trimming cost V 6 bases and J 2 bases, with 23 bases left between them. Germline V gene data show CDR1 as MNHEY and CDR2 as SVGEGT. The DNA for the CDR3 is TGTGCCAGCAGCACGCGGACGGATCTGTTGAAGACCTACGAGCAGTACTTC. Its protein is CASSTRTDLLKTYEQYF.

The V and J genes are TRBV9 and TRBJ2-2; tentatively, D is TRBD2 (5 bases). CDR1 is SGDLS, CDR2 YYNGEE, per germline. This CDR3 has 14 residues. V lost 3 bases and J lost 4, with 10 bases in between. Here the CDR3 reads CASSGGPGTGELFF. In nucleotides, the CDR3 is TGTGCCAGCAGCGGAGGGCCAGGCACCGGGGAGCTGTTTTTT.

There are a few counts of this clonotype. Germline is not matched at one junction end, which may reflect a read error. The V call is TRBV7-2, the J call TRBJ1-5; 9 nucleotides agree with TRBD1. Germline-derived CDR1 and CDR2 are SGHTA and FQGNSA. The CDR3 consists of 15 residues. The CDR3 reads CASSRVTGGNQPQHF. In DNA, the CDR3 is TGTGCCAGCAGCCGTGTTACAGGGGGCAACCAGCCCCAGCATTTT.

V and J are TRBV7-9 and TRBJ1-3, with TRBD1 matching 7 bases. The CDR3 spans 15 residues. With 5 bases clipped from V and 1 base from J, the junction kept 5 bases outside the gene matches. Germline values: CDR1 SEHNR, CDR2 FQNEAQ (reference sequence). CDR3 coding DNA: TGTGCCAGCAGCGTAACGACAGGGTCTGGAAACACCATATATTTT. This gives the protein CASSVTTGSGNTIYF. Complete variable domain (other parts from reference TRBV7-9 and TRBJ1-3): DTGVSQNPRHKITKRGQNVTFRCDPISEHNRLYWYRQTLGQGPEFLTYFQNEAQLEKSRLLSDRFSAERPKGSFSTLEIQRTEQGDSAMYLCASSVTTGSGNTIYFGEGSWLTVV.

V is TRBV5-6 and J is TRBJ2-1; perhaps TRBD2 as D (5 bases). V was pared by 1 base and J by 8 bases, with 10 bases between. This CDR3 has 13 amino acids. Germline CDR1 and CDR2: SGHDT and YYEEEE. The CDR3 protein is CASSLRLADEQFF. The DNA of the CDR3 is TGTGCCAGCAGCTTGCGGCTAGCAGATGAGCAGTTCTTC.

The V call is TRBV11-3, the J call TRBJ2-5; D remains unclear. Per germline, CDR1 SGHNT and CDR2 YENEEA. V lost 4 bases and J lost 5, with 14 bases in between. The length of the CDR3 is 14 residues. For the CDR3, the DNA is TGTGCCAGCAGCTCCTCTGGTGGGGTTGAGACCCAGTACTTC. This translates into CASSSSGGVETQYF.

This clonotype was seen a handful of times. CDR3 amino acids: CASSQYTGGEQYF. For the CDR3, the DNA is TGTGCCAGCAGCCAATATACGGGGGGCGAGCAGTACTTC. The rearrangement uses TRBV3-1 and TRBJ2-7, with TRBD2 identical over 7 bases. CDR1 and CDR2 (germline): LGHDT, YNNKEL (reference sequence). V lost 2 bases and J lost 6; bases outside the gene matches: 4. The CDR3 loop spans 13 amino acids.

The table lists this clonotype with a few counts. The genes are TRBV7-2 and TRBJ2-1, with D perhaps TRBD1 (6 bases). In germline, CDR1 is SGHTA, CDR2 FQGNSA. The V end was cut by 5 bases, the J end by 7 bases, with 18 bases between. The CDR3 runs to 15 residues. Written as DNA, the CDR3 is TGTGCCAGCAGCCGTACAGGGTTTCTTTGGAATGAGCAGTTCTTC. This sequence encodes CASSRTGFLWNEQFF.

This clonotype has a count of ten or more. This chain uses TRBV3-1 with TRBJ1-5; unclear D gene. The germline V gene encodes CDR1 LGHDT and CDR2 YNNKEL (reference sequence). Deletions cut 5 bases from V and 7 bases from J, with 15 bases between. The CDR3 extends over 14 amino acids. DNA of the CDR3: TGTGCCAGCAGCACCGGGAGGTTTGGGCAGCCCCAGCATTTT. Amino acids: CASSTGRFGQPQHF.

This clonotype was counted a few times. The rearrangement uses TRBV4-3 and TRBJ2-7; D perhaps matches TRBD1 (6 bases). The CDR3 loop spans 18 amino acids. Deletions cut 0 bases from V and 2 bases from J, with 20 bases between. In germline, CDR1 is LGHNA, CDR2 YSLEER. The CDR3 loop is CASSQDLVKGQGTYEQYF. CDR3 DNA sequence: TGCGCCAGCAGCCAAGATCTGGTTAAGGGGCAGGGGACCTACGAGCAGTACTTC.

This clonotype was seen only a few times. Here the CDR3 DNA reads TGCAGTGTGGGTAACCCGGGGTCTAATGAAAAACTGTTTTTT. Encoded protein: CSVGNPGSNEKLFF. V usage is TRBV20-1 and J usage is TRBJ1-4; D gene ambiguous. The CDR3 consists of 14 residues. V was cut by 7 bases and J by 3 bases, with 15 bases left in between. Germline CDR1 reads DFQATT; CDR2 reads SNEGSKA (reference sequence).

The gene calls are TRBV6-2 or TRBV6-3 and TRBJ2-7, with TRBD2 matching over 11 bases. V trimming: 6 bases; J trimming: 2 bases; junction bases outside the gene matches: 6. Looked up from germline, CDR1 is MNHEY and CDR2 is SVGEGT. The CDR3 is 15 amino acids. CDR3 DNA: TGTGCCAGCAGCCCTAGCGGGAGGATCACCTACGAGCAGTACTTC. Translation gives CASSPSGRITYEQYF.

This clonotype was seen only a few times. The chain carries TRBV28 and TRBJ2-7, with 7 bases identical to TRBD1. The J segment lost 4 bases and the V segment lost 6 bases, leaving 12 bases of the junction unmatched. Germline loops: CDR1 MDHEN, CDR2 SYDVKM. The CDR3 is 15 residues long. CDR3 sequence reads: CASRPSRDRLYEQYF. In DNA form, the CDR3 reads TGTGCCAGCAGACCCAGCCGGGACAGACTATACGAGCAGTACTTC.

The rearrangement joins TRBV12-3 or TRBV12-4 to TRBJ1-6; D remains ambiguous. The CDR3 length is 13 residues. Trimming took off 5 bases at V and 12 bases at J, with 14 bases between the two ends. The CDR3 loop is CASSHRPPKPLHF. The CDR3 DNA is TGTGCCAGCAGTCACAGACCCCCCAAACCCCTCCACTTT.

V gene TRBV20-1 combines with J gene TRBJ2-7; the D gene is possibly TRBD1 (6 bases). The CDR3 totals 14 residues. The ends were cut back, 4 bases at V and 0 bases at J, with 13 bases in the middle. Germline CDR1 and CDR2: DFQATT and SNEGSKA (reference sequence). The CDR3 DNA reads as TGCAGTGCTACCCGACAGGACCTCTCCTACGAGCAGTACTTC. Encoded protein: CSATRQDLSYEQYF.

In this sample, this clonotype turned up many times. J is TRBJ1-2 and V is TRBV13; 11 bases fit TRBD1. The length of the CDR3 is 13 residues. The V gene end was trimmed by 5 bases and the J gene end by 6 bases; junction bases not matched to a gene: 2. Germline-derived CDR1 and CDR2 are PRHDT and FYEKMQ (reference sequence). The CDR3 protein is CASSRGQGDGYTF. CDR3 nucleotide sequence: TGTGCCAGCAGCCGGGGACAGGGGGATGGCTACACCTTC. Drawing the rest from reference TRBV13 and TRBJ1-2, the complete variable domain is AAGVIQSPRHLIKEKRETATLKCYPIPRHDTVYWYQQGPGQDPQFLISFYEKMQSDKGSIPDRFSAQQFSDYHSELNMSSLELGDSALYFCASSRGQGDGYTFGSGTRLTVV.